A single sample is the source of the 17 T cell receptor beta chains below, sequenced in a study of OX40 agonist ivuxolimab in advanced cancers. TCRdb keeps only in-frame clones here, not all; method: immunoSEQ multiplex PCR. The table lists some 76,000 clones, about 89% of them singletons, with 0.76% in the top ten. Here the sequenced sample was CD4+ or CD8+ T cells sorted from blood, taken in a trial of the OX40 agonist ivuxolimab. The receptors were sampled from an adult with an advanced solid tumor such as melanoma, head and neck, liver or kidney cancer.

This clone has a single count. The V call is TRBV7-3, the J call TRBJ2-2, with 9 bases matching TRBD1. In germline, CDR1 is SGHTA, CDR2 FQGTGA. V lost 5 bases to trimming and J lost 5 bases; unmatched junction nucleotides: 9. The CDR3 is 16 residues long. CDR3 protein: CASSPRTGGRTGELFF. The CDR3 DNA sequence: TGTGCCAGCAGCCCCCGTACAGGGGGCAGGACCGGGGAGCTGTTTTTT.

This rearrangement joins TRBV14 to TRBJ1-2; perhaps TRBD1 as D (5 bases). The CDR3 is made up of 14 amino acids. V was cut by 1 base and J by 5 bases, with 11 bases left in between. Germline V gene lookup returns CDR1 SGHDN and CDR2 FVKESK. CDR3: CASSQVRTGYGYTF. In DNA, the CDR3 is TGTGCCAGCAGCCAAGTTCGCACAGGTTATGGCTACACCTTC.

V gene TRBV5-8 combines with J gene TRBJ2-7; D gene uncertain. Germline V lookup: CDR1 SGHTS, CDR2 YDEGEE. V lost 0 bases and J 5 bases, leaving 6 bases between the germline ends. The CDR3 runs to 12 residues. The CDR3 DNA is TGTGCCAGCAGCTTGGTCCAGGACGAGCAGTACTTC. Its translation: CASSLVQDEQYF. Based on the CDR3 plus reference TRBV5-8 and TRBJ2-7, the full variable domain is EAGVTQSPTHLIKTRGQQATLRCSPISGHTSVYWYQQALGLGLQFLLWYDEGEERNRGNFPPRFSGRQFPNYSSELNVNALELEDSALYLCASSLVQDEQYFGPGTRLTVT.

J is TRBJ1-6 and V is TRBV5-4; 7 bases align to TRBD1. Looked up from germline, CDR1 is SGHNT and CDR2 is YYREEE (reference sequence). V gave up 3 bases and J gave up 10 bases; unmatched junction bases: 7. The CDR3 has 14 amino acids. The CDR3 loop reads CASSSGTVDSPLHF. Written as DNA, the CDR3 is TGTGCCAGCAGCTCCGGGACAGTCGACTCACCCCTCCACTTT.

The chain combines TRBV7-6 with TRBJ2-5; 12 nucleotides agree with TRBD2. Trimming removed 4 bases from V and 7 bases from J; junction bases left unmatched: 16. Germline V CDR1 and CDR2: SGHVS, FNYEAQ. This CDR3 region has 18 residues. CDR3 sequence (DNA): TGTGCCAGCAGCTCCCGACTAGCGGGAGATCTAATGGAAGGGACCCAGTACTTC. This encodes CASSSRLAGDLMEGTQYF.

The gene calls are TRBV4-2 and TRBJ1-2; 11 bases align to TRBD1. The trim removed 10 bases at V and 4 bases at J, leaving 11 bases unmatched. In germline, CDR1 is LGHNA, CDR2 YNFKEQ. The CDR3 loop spans 15 amino acids. The CDR3 region is CATKVGTGGFYGYTF. CDR3 DNA: TGTGCCACTAAGGTGGGGACAGGGGGTTTCTATGGCTACACCTTC.

This clone appeared a single time. The CDR3 reads CASSPNAWNTEAFF. CDR3 in DNA: TGTGCCAGTAGTCCCAATGCCTGGAACACTGAAGCTTTCTTT. The V call is TRBV19, the J call TRBJ1-1; D unclear. V shed 5 bases and J shed 1 base, with 11 bases lying between them. CDR3 length: 14 amino acids. Germline CDR1 LNHDA, CDR2 SQIVND (reference sequence).

The rearrangement uses TRBV7-2 and TRBJ2-5; the match to TRBD2 covers 12 bases. The V segment lost 6 bases and the J segment 4 bases; nucleotides outside the gene matches: 3. The CDR3 covers 14 residues. CDR1 is SGHTA, CDR2 FQGNSA, per germline. CDR3 in amino acids: CASRSSGGAETQYF. The CDR3 coding sequence is TGTGCCAGCAGATCTAGCGGGGGGGCAGAGACCCAGTACTTC. The whole variable domain, filled in from reference TRBV7-2 and TRBJ2-5, reads GAGVSQSPSNKVTEKGKDVELRCDPISGHTALYWYRQSLGQGLEFLIYFQGNSAPDKSGLPSDRFSAERTGGSVSTLTIQRTQQEDSAVYLCASRSSGGAETQYFGPGTRLLVL.

J is TRBJ1-1 and V is TRBV4-2, with a possible D match to TRBD1 (6 bases). V was cut by 3 bases and J by 3 bases, with 14 bases left in between. This CDR3 is 15 amino acids long. Looked up from germline, CDR1 is LGHNA and CDR2 is YNFKEQ. The CDR3 here is CASSQGSQGDTEAFF. CDR3 nucleotides: TGTGCCAGCAGCCAGGGTTCACAGGGAGACACTGAAGCTTTCTTT.

This chain uses TRBV15 with TRBJ2-7; D is possibly TRBD1 or TRBD2 (6 bases each). Trimming left V 0 bases short and J 5 bases short, with 11 bases between. Germline CDR1 LNHNV, CDR2 YYDKDF (reference sequence). The CDR3 sequence is 14 residues long. The CDR3 here is CATSRELRGDEQYF. In DNA form, the CDR3 reads TGTGCCACCAGCAGAGAGCTGAGGGGGGACGAGCAGTACTTC.

The chain employs TRBV7-2 and TRBJ1-6, with TRBD1 identical over 8 bases. Germline-derived CDR1 and CDR2 are SGHTA and FQGNSA. This CDR3 has 14 amino acids. V dropped 1 base and J dropped 14; count of bases not matched to a gene: 7. The CDR3 protein is CASSLETGGRTLHF. In DNA, the CDR3 is TGTGCCAGCAGCTTAGAAACAGGGGGGCGGACCCTCCACTTT.

This clone came up a few times. The V call is TRBV2, the J call TRBJ2-1, with 12 positions matching TRBD2. Germline assignment: CDR1 SNHLY and CDR2 FYNNEI. The CDR3 is 18 amino acids. Unmatched junction bases numbered 15, after V lost 7 bases and J lost 5 bases. This CDR3 reads CASIGPSGRAWGNNEQFF. CDR3 in DNA: TGTGCCAGCATCGGCCCTAGCGGGAGGGCCTGGGGGAACAATGAGCAGTTCTTC.

V usage is TRBV4-3 and J usage is TRBJ1-2, with 10 positions matching TRBD1. The CDR3 has 15 residues. Germline CDR1 is LGHNA and CDR2 is YSLEER. V was pared by 5 bases and J by 2 bases, with 5 bases of the junction left unmatched. The CDR3 coding sequence is TGCGCCAGCAGCTACCGACAGGGGGCGAACTATGGCTACACCTTC. Encoded protein: CASSYRQGANYGYTF.

The CDR3 protein is CASSIGTGIISYEQYF. The CDR3 DNA reads TGTGCCAGTAGTATAGGGACAGGGATAATTTCCTACGAGCAGTACTTC. This chain uses TRBV19 with TRBJ2-7; 8 bases line up with TRBD1. V gave up 1 base and J gave up 1 base; unmatched junction bases: 6. Germline-derived CDR1 and CDR2 are LNHDA and SQIVND (reference sequence). This CDR3 has 16 residues.

V gene TRBV4-1 combines with J gene TRBJ1-1; unclear D gene. Trimming removed 1 base at V and 1 base at J, with 13 bases between. CDR1 and CDR2 (germline): MGHRA, YSYEKL. This CDR3 has 16 residues. The DNA of the CDR3 is TGCGCCAGCAGCCAAGTTTTCCACACCCCGAACACTGAAGCTTTCTTT. Encoded protein: CASSQVFHTPNTEAFF.

The rearrangement joins TRBV6-5 to TRBJ1-3, with D uncertain. The CDR3 consists of 15 residues. Germline V gives CDR1 MNHEY, CDR2 SVGAGI. Trimming took 4 bases from V and 0 from J, leaving 10 bases between them. For the CDR3, the DNA is TGTGCCAGCAGTTCTGACACTATCTCTGGAAACACCATATATTTT. It encodes CASSSDTISGNTIYF.

The chain is built from TRBV11-1 and TRBJ2-1; D gene unclear. In germline, CDR1 is SGHAT, CDR2 FQDESV (reference sequence). The CDR3 is made up of 13 amino acids. The germline V and J ends were trimmed by 4 bases and 6 bases, with 10 bases remaining between them. The CDR3: CASSSGPGNEQFF. CDR3 in DNA: TGTGCCAGCAGCTCCGGACCGGGCAATGAGCAGTTCTTC.